Listed here are 4 T cell receptor beta chains from one sample, sequenced in a study of blood T cells in healthy people across ages. A J-beta primer mix and a sample-barcoded 5' primer were used in a second PCR of about 7 to 12 cycles. Each CDR3 protein gets one entry after TCRdb re-called the 5' RACE reads with MiXCR. The profile shows roughly 800,000 distinct CDR3 sequences, approximately 55% of them singletons. The specimen sequenced was blood. These receptors were obtained from a man older than 75 in good health.

This clonotype has ten or more counts. The gene calls are TRBV28 and TRBJ2-5, with 7 bases lining up with TRBD1. CDR1 and CDR2 from the germline V gene are MDHEN and SYDVKM. V lost 8 bases, J lost 5 bases, and 5 bases stayed unmatched. The CDR3 runs to 12 residues. The CDR3 DNA follows: TGTGCCAGCTCACTACAGGGGGAGACCCAGTACTTC. This gives the protein CASSLQGETQYF.

This rearrangement joins TRBV4-2 to TRBJ2-1, with 8 bases identical to TRBD2. The V gene's germline CDR1 is LGHNA and CDR2 YNFKEQ. This CDR3 is 17 amino acids long. V lost 0 bases and J lost 3; bases outside the gene matches: 7. CDR3 coding DNA: TGTGCCAGCAGCCAAGAATGGAGCGGGAGTGGCTACAATGAGCAGTTCTTC. Translating it yields CASSQEWSGSGYNEQFF.

J is TRBJ2-4 and V is TRBV27; D may be TRBD1 (6 bases). Trimming pared 4 bases from V and 0 bases from J, leaving 10 bases between. The CDR3 has 15 residues. The V gene's germline CDR1 is MNHEY and CDR2 SMNVEV (reference sequence). This CDR3 reads CASSSGQIAKNIQYF. In DNA, the CDR3 is TGTGCCAGCAGTTCCGGACAGATAGCCAAAAACATTCAGTACTTC.

The chain links TRBV13 to TRBJ1-1; TRBD1 is a possible D gene (5 bases). The V end lost 1 base, the J end lost 6 bases, and 21 bases lay between the germline ends. This CDR3 has 17 residues. Germline V gives CDR1 PRHDT, CDR2 FYEKMQ (reference sequence). The CDR3 here is CASSLEKGRDLGAEAFF. CDR3 sequence (DNA): TGTGCCAGCAGCTTAGAAAAGGGCAGGGATTTGGGGGCTGAAGCTTTCTTT.